The 15 T cell receptor beta chains below were found in one sample sequenced in a study of lymphopenia after photon versus proton radiotherapy. Only in-frame clones appear in the TCRdb table, and some are missing; sequencing was by immunoSEQ multiplex PCR. The sample lists 60,000 to 75,000 clones; around 90% were seen once. Specimen: peripheral blood, collected from a patient treated with proton-based radiotherapy. These receptors originate from an elderly man with esophageal cancer.

The chain combines TRBV11-3 with TRBJ2-3; TRBD2 agrees at 12 bases. This CDR3 has 16 residues. Trimming took 1 base from V and 5 from J; bases not matched to a gene: 4. The germline V gene encodes CDR1 SGHNT and CDR2 YENEEA. CDR3 in amino acids: CASSLGTSGDGDTQYF. The CDR3, as DNA: TGTGCCAGCAGCTTAGGGACTAGCGGGGATGGAGATACGCAGTATTTT.

This clone was detected once. The V and J genes are TRBV18 and TRBJ1-4; the D is unclear. Between the trimmed V and J ends, which lost 2 bases and 10 bases, there was a span of 8 bases. Germline V gene sequence: CDR1 KGHSH, CDR2 LQKENI. The length of the CDR3 is 12 residues. CDR3 nucleotide sequence: TGTGCCAGCTCACCAGGGGAGGGAAAACTGTTTTTT. This gives the protein CASSPGEGKLFF.

In DNA, the CDR3 is TGTGCCAGCAGTTCCCCGGACAAGTTGTCCTACGAGCAGTACTTC. Protein: CASSSPDKLSYEQYF. V is TRBV6-5 and J is TRBJ2-7, with D perhaps matching TRBD1 (5 bases). The CDR3 has 15 amino acids. Germline values: CDR1 MNHEY, CDR2 SVGAGI. Trimming cost V 4 bases and J 1 base, with 14 bases left between them.

This chain links TRBV7-9 with TRBJ2-1; D perhaps matches TRBD1 (8 bases). Germline V lookup: CDR1 SEHNR, CDR2 FQNEAQ (reference sequence). The ends were cut back, 5 bases at V and 2 bases at J, with 16 bases in the middle. The CDR3 sequence is 16 residues long. DNA for the CDR3: TGTGCCAGCAGCACAGGGGGGAGGGACCCCTACAATGAGCAGTTCTTC. It codes for CASSTGGRDPYNEQFF.

The rearrangement joins TRBV28 to TRBJ2-5; 8 bases align to TRBD2. V trimming: 3 bases; J trimming: 0 bases; junction bases outside the gene matches: 3. Germline values: CDR1 MDHEN, CDR2 SYDVKM. The CDR3 is made up of 15 amino acids. The CDR3: CASSFGLANQETQYF. The CDR3 nucleotides read TGTGCCAGCAGTTTCGGACTAGCAAACCAAGAGACCCAGTACTTC.

This CDR3 is CSVRQGIDTQYF. The CDR3 DNA is TGCAGCGTGAGACAGGGGATAGATACGCAGTATTTT. The chain links TRBV29-1 to TRBJ2-3, with 8 bases matching TRBD1. Germline CDR1 SQVTM, CDR2 ANQGSEA. CDR3 length equals 12 residues. V gave up 6 bases and J gave up 5 bases; unmatched junction bases: 4.

The rearrangement joins TRBV7-2 to TRBJ2-5, with 9 nucleotides matching TRBD1. The trim removed 1 base at V and 5 bases at J, leaving 14 bases unmatched. The CDR3 totals 18 residues. The germline V gene has CDR1 SGHTA and CDR2 FQGNSA. The CDR3, as DNA: TGTGCCAGCAGCTTAGTCCCGACGGGACAGGGACCGGGGGAGACCCAGTACTTC. Amino acids: CASSLVPTGQGPGETQYF.

This rearrangement joins TRBV9 to TRBJ2-3, with 8 bases that match TRBD2. The CDR3 sequence is 16 residues long. After removal of 5 bases from V and 3 bases from J, the junction contained 11 bases not matched to a gene. CDR1 is SGDLS, CDR2 YYNGEE, per germline. The CDR3 loop is CASSYAAGEWTDTQYF. The CDR3 DNA follows: TGTGCCAGCAGTTACGCAGCGGGAGAGTGGACAGATACGCAGTATTTT.

This chain uses TRBV5-5 with TRBJ1-1; 7 bases line up with TRBD1. V lost 3 bases, J lost 0 bases, and 5 bases stayed unmatched. CDR1 is SGHKS, CDR2 YYEKEE, per germline (reference sequence). The CDR3 is made up of 15 amino acids. CDR3 DNA: TGTGCCAGCAGCTCTTGGACAGGTATGAACACTGAAGCTTTCTTT. Its protein is CASSSWTGMNTEAFF.

This CDR3 is CASSLALGLAYEQYF. The DNA of the CDR3 is TGTGCCAGCAGCTTAGCCCTGGGACTAGCCTACGAGCAGTACTTC. The chain has TRBV7-9 and TRBJ2-7, with 8 bases lining up with TRBD2. This CDR3 is built from 15 residues. The V gene end was trimmed by 0 bases and the J gene end by 2 bases; junction bases not matched to a gene: 3. Germline assignment: CDR1 SEHNR and CDR2 FQNEAQ (reference sequence). The full variable domain, in which reference TRBV7-9 and TRBJ2-7 provide the parts outside the CDR3, is DTGVSQNPRHKITKRGQNVTFRCDPISEHNRLYWYRQTLGQGPEFLTYFQNEAQLEKSRLLSDRFSAERPKGSFSTLEIQRTEQGDSAMYLCASSLALGLAYEQYFGPGTRLTVT.

This clone was observed a few times. The chain is built from TRBV4-3 and TRBJ2-1; 11 positions agree with TRBD2. The CDR3 consists of 16 residues. The junction had 9 bases not matched to a gene; V was cut back by 3 bases and J by 8 bases. Germline assignment: CDR1 LGHNA and CDR2 YSLEER. CDR3 sequence reads: CASSQLAGGRGDEQFF. The CDR3 nucleotides are TGCGCCAGCAGCCAGTTAGCGGGAGGGCGTGGGGATGAGCAGTTCTTC.

The V call is TRBV5-6, the J call TRBJ1-1; 9 bases fit TRBD1. The ends lost 4 bases at V and 4 bases at J; junction bases unmatched: 5. The V gene's germline CDR1 is SGHDT and CDR2 YYEEEE. This CDR3 region has 14 residues. The CDR3 here is CASSPGQGITEAFF. CDR3 nucleotides: TGTGCCAGCAGCCCGGGACAGGGTATCACTGAAGCTTTCTTT.

The rearrangement uses TRBV9 and TRBJ2-2; 9 nucleotides agree with TRBD1. This CDR3 comprises 15 residues. J lost 4 bases, V lost 3 bases, and 4 bases had no gene match. Per germline, CDR1 SGDLS and CDR2 YYNGEE. Written as DNA, the CDR3 is TGTGCCAGCAGCGAGGGGACAGGGTCCACCGGGGAGCTGTTTTTT. This encodes CASSEGTGSTGELFF.

This clone was picked up one time. J is TRBJ1-1 and V is TRBV6-5; 12 nucleotides align to TRBD1. The CDR3 extends over 16 amino acids. V was pared by 2 bases and J by 3 bases, with 4 bases of the junction left unmatched. The germline V gene has CDR1 MNHEY and CDR2 SVGAGI. In DNA, the CDR3 is TGTGCCAGCAGTTACGGGACAGGGGGCGTCGACACTGAAGCTTTCTTT. It translates to CASSYGTGGVDTEAFF.

This clone turned up a few times. The chain joins TRBV19 to TRBJ2-7; TRBD1 matches 7 bases. CDR3 length: 15 residues. V trimming: 5 bases; J trimming: 2 bases; junction bases outside the gene matches: 9. Germline V gene lookup returns CDR1 LNHDA and CDR2 SQIVND (reference sequence). As DNA, the CDR3 is TGTGCCAGTAGTCTACGATCGACAGGGACCTACGAGCAGTACTTC. Amino acids: CASSLRSTGTYEQYF.